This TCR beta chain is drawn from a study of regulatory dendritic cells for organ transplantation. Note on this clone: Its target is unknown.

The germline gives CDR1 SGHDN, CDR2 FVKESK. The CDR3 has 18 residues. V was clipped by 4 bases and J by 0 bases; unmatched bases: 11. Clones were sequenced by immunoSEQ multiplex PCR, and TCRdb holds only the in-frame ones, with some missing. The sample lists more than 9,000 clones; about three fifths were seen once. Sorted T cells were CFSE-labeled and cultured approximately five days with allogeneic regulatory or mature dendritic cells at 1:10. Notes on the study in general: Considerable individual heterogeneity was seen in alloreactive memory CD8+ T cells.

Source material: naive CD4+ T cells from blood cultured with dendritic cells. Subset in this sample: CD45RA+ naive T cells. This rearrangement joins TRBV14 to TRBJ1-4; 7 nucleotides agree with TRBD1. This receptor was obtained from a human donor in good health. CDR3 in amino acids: CASSPENRGEATNEKLFF. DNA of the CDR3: TGTGCCAGCAGCCCGGAAAACAGGGGTGAGGCAACTAATGAAAAACTGTTTTTT. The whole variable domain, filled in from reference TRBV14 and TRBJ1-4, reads EAGVTQFPSHSVIEKGQTVTLRCDPISGHDNLYWYRRVMGKEIKFLLHFVKESKQDESGMPNNRFLAERTGGTYSTLKVQPAELEDSGVYFCASSPENRGEATNEKLFFGSGTQLSVL.